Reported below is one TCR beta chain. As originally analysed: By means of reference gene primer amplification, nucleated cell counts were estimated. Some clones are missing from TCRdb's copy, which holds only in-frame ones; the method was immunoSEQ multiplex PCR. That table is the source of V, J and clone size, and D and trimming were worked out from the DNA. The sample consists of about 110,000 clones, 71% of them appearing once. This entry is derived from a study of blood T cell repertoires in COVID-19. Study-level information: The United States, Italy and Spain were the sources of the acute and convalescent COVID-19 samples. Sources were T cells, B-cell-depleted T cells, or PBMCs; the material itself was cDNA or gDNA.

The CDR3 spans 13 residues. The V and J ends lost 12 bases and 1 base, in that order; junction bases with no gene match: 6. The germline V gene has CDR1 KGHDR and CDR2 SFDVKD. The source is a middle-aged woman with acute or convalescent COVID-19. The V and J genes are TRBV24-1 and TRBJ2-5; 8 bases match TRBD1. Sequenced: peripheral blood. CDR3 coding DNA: TGTGCCGCGGACAGGGAGACCCAAGAGACCCAGTACTTC. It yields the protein CAADRETQETQYF.